These T cell receptor beta chains were read from a single sample in a study of cytomegalovirus exposure and HLA in healthy donors. Libraries were prepared by immunoSEQ multiplex PCR; TCRdb keeps only in-frame clonotypes and omits some of them. Of around 150,000 clones in the sample, approximately 80% were seen once. Sequencing was performed on PBMCs. The source is a male donor in good health and CMV-seropositive. The CDR3 runs from the conserved cysteine through the conserved F or W. D genes are given only for firm matches. Expanded clones get a size class; other rows say once, few or many, or leave the size out.

d_call: -
j_call: TRBJ1-6
clone_size: -
v_call: TRBV19
cdr3_aa: CASGTSGSYNSPLHF
cdr3_nt: TGTGCCAGTGGGACAAGCGGCTCCTATAATTCACCCCTCCACTTT

d_call: TRBD1
j_call: TRBJ1-1
clone_size: -
v_call: TRBV25-1
cdr3_aa: CASSPAGQGVTEAFF
cdr3_nt: TGTGCCAGCAGCCCCGCGGGGCAGGGGGTAACTGAAGCTTTCTTT

d_call: -
j_call: TRBJ1-5
clone_size: -
v_call: TRBV27
cdr3_aa: CASSTVAGQPQHF
cdr3_nt: TGTGCCAGCAGTACCGTGGCGGGTCAGCCCCAGCATTTT

d_call: TRBD1
j_call: TRBJ1-2
clone_size: -
v_call: TRBV30
cdr3_aa: CAWSRTGDANYGYTF
cdr3_nt: TGTGCCTGGAGCCGGACAGGCGATGCTAACTATGGCTACACCTTC

d_call: -
j_call: TRBJ2-2
clone_size: -
v_call: TRBV29-1
cdr3_aa: CSVDGQNTGELFF
cdr3_nt: TGCAGCGTTGACGGACAGAACACCGGGGAGCTGTTTTTT

d_call: -
j_call: TRBJ1-1
clone_size: -
v_call: TRBV10-3
cdr3_aa: CAISASTENTEAFF
cdr3_nt: TGTGCCATCAGTGCCTCGACAGAAAACACTGAAGCTTTCTTT

d_call: -
j_call: TRBJ2-7
clone_size: -
v_call: TRBV4-2
cdr3_aa: CASSPVGTLKAYEQYF
cdr3_nt: TGTGCCAGCAGCCCTGTAGGGACTCTCAAGGCCTACGAGCAGTACTTC

d_call: -
j_call: TRBJ2-7
clone_size: -
v_call: TRBV6-5
cdr3_aa: CASSYSKGGQDEQYF
cdr3_nt: TGTGCCAGCAGTTACTCGAAGGGGGGGCAGGACGAGCAGTACTTC

d_call: TRBD2
j_call: TRBJ2-3
clone_size: -
v_call: TRBV7-6
cdr3_aa: CASSSGGDTDTQYF
cdr3_nt: TGTGCCAGCAGCAGCGGGGGGGACACAGATACGCAGTATTTT

d_call: -
j_call: TRBJ1-6
clone_size: -
v_call: TRBV5-4
cdr3_aa: CASSLGPGDSPLHF
cdr3_nt: TGTGCCAGCAGCTTGGGGCCAGGGGATTCACCCCTCCACTTT

d_call: -
j_call: TRBJ1-5
clone_size: once
v_call: TRBV25-1
cdr3_aa: CASIVVYSNQPQHF
cdr3_nt: TGTGCCAGCATCGTAGTTTATAGCAATCAGCCCCAGCATTTT

d_call: -
j_call: TRBJ2-1
clone_size: -
v_call: TRBV27
cdr3_aa: CASSWSLRSWVRVERFF
cdr3_nt: TGTGCCAGCAGTTGGTCGCTCCGTAGCTGGGTTCGTGTTGAGCGGTTCTTC

d_call: -
j_call: TRBJ2-7
clone_size: -
v_call: TRBV7-9
cdr3_aa: CASSLGFGSQYF
cdr3_nt: TGTGCCAGCAGCTTAGGTTTCGGGTCGCAGTACTTC

d_call: -
j_call: TRBJ2-7
clone_size: -
v_call: TRBV4-1
cdr3_aa: CASSPLAGVQTYEQYF
cdr3_nt: TGCGCCAGCAGCCCACTCGCAGGGGTCCAGACCTACGAGCAGTACTTC

d_call: -
j_call: TRBJ2-5
clone_size: -
v_call: TRBV5-1
cdr3_aa: CASRPEQETQYF
cdr3_nt: TGCGCCAGCAGACCTGAGCAAGAGACCCAGTACTTC

d_call: TRBD1
j_call: TRBJ2-3
clone_size: -
v_call: TRBV6-6
cdr3_aa: CASRGQGRTDTQYF
cdr3_nt: TGTGCCAGCAGGGGACAGGGGCGCACAGATACGCAGTATTTT

d_call: TRBD2
j_call: TRBJ2-3
clone_size: few
v_call: TRBV4-3
cdr3_aa: CASSQGAGVKDTQYF
cdr3_nt: TGCGCCAGCAGCCAAGGAGCGGGGGTTAAGGATACGCAGTATTTT

d_call: -
j_call: TRBJ2-7
clone_size: -
v_call: TRBV4-2
cdr3_aa: CASSRGEGVTTYEQYF
cdr3_nt: TGTGCCAGCAGCCGTGGGGAAGGGGTGACCACCTACGAGCAGTACTTC

d_call: -
j_call: TRBJ1-1
clone_size: once
v_call: TRBV6-6
cdr3_aa: CASRLTLSNTEAFF
cdr3_nt: TGTGCCAGCAGACTTACCCTCTCGAACACTGAAGCTTTCTTT

d_call: TRBD1
j_call: TRBJ1-2
clone_size: -
v_call: TRBV7-2
cdr3_aa: CASSPGTGYGYTF
cdr3_nt: TGTGCCAGCAGCCCCGGGACAGGCTATGGCTACACCTTC

d_call: -
j_call: TRBJ2-7
clone_size: -
v_call: TRBV9
cdr3_aa: CASSAGTSSYEQYF
cdr3_nt: TGTGCCAGCAGCGCCGGGACTTCCTCCTACGAGCAGTACTTC

d_call: TRBD1
j_call: TRBJ1-2
clone_size: -
v_call: TRBV19
cdr3_aa: CASSIPTGGPVRYTF
cdr3_nt: TGTGCCAGTAGTATCCCCACAGGGGGCCCGGTTCGCTACACCTTC

d_call: -
j_call: TRBJ1-1
clone_size: few
v_call: TRBV4-3
cdr3_aa: CASSQDRGGTHTEAFF
cdr3_nt: TGCGCCAGCAGCCAAGATCGGGGGGGGACCCACACTGAAGCTTTCTTT

d_call: TRBD1
j_call: TRBJ1-1
clone_size: -
v_call: TRBV19
cdr3_aa: CASSIGTGWTNTEAFF
cdr3_nt: TGTGCCAGTAGTATAGGGACAGGGTGGACGAACACTGAAGCTTTCTTT

d_call: TRBD2
j_call: TRBJ2-2
clone_size: -
v_call: TRBV7-2
cdr3_aa: CASSLDGLAGDTGELFF
cdr3_nt: TGTGCCAGCAGCTTAGATGGACTAGCGGGGGACACCGGGGAGCTGTTTTTT

d_call: -
j_call: TRBJ2-7
clone_size: -
v_call: TRBV2
cdr3_aa: CASSVRQQSGGDDLDF
cdr3_nt: TGTGCCAGCAGTGTGCGCCAGCAATCCGGGGGAGATGACTTGGACTTC

d_call: -
j_call: TRBJ1-6
clone_size: -
v_call: TRBV9
cdr3_aa: CASSTRQTNSPLHF
cdr3_nt: TGTGCCAGCAGCACACGACAGACTAATTCACCCCTCCACTTT

d_call: -
j_call: TRBJ2-3
clone_size: -
v_call: TRBV30
cdr3_aa: CAWSLASPTDTQYF
cdr3_nt: TGTGCCTGGAGTTTGGCCTCCCCGACAGATACGCAGTATTTT

d_call: TRBD2
j_call: TRBJ2-3
clone_size: -
v_call: TRBV7-9
cdr3_aa: CASSLGSSGGHTDTQYF
cdr3_nt: TGTGCCAGCAGCTTAGGCTCTAGCGGGGGGCACACAGATACGCAGTATTTT

d_call: TRBD2
j_call: TRBJ2-5
clone_size: -
v_call: TRBV14
cdr3_aa: CASSAWEAGAETQYF
cdr3_nt: TGTGCCAGCAGCGCCTGGGAAGCGGGGGCAGAGACCCAGTACTTC

d_call: -
j_call: TRBJ1-3
clone_size: -
v_call: TRBV6-1
cdr3_aa: CASSEAGVSGNTIYF
cdr3_nt: TGTGCCAGCAGTGAAGCGGGAGTTTCTGGAAACACCATATATTTT

d_call: -
j_call: TRBJ1-2
clone_size: once
v_call: TRBV4-1
cdr3_aa: CASSLNSLWGDYGYTF
cdr3_nt: TGCGCCAGCAGCCTAAACTCCCTGTGGGGAGATTATGGCTACACCTTC

d_call: TRBD1
j_call: TRBJ1-1
clone_size: -
v_call: TRBV19
cdr3_aa: CASSIGGGQAFF
cdr3_nt: TGTGCCAGTAGTATAGGAGGGGGCCAAGCTTTCTTT

d_call: -
j_call: TRBJ2-7
clone_size: -
v_call: TRBV4-1
cdr3_aa: CASSPPRLSGILYEQYF
cdr3_nt: TGCGCCAGCAGCCCTCCCAGGCTTTCCGGGATTCTTTACGAGCAGTACTTC

d_call: -
j_call: TRBJ1-4
clone_size: few
v_call: TRBV6-6
cdr3_aa: CASRVGGNEKLFF
cdr3_nt: TGTGCCAGCAGGGTCGGTGGTAATGAAAAACTGTTTTTT

d_call: -
j_call: TRBJ1-1
clone_size: -
v_call: TRBV19
cdr3_aa: CASRTTAHHPKAFF
cdr3_nt: TGTGCCAGTAGGACTACGGCCCATCACCCGAAAGCTTTCTTT

d_call: TRBD2
j_call: TRBJ2-1
clone_size: -
v_call: TRBV7-9
cdr3_aa: CASSLLSGGLNEQFF
cdr3_nt: TGTGCCAGCAGCTTACTGTCGGGGGGGCTAAATGAGCAGTTCTTC

d_call: -
j_call: TRBJ1-1
clone_size: -
v_call: TRBV9
cdr3_aa: CASSVDGGKNTEAFF
cdr3_nt: TGTGCCAGCAGCGTAGATGGGGGGAAGAACACTGAAGCTTTCTTT

d_call: -
j_call: TRBJ1-4
clone_size: -
v_call: TRBV11-2
cdr3_aa: CASSLWAGNEKLFF
cdr3_nt: TGTGCCAGCAGCTTGTGGGCGGGGAATGAAAAACTGTTTTTT

d_call: -
j_call: TRBJ1-6
clone_size: -
v_call: TRBV18
cdr3_aa: CASSPGAGNSPLHF
cdr3_nt: TGTGCCAGCTCACCAGGAGCGGGGAATTCACCCCTCCACTTT

d_call: -
j_call: TRBJ1-2
clone_size: -
v_call: TRBV30
cdr3_aa: CAWSGDSYGYTF
cdr3_nt: TGTGCCTGGAGCGGAGACTCCTATGGCTACACCTTC

d_call: TRBD1
j_call: TRBJ1-2
clone_size: once
v_call: TRBV7-2
cdr3_aa: CASSFLRTGDYGYTF
cdr3_nt: TGTGCCAGCAGCTTTTTACGCACAGGGGACTATGGCTACACCTTC

d_call: -
j_call: TRBJ1-6
clone_size: -
v_call: TRBV6-6
cdr3_aa: CASSYDGASNSPLHF
cdr3_nt: TGTGCCAGCAGTTACGATGGAGCTTCTAATTCACCCCTCCACTTT

d_call: TRBD2
j_call: TRBJ2-6
clone_size: -
v_call: TRBV2
cdr3_aa: CASFRTSGTGTF
cdr3_nt: TGTGCCAGCTTTCGGACTAGCGGGACGGGTACTTTC

d_call: TRBD2
j_call: TRBJ2-2
clone_size: -
v_call: TRBV5-1
cdr3_aa: CASPRGGGRGGGELFF
cdr3_nt: TGCGCCAGCCCCCGGGGCGGGGGGCGAGGTGGCGGGGAGCTGTTTTTT

d_call: -
j_call: TRBJ2-1
clone_size: -
v_call: TRBV5-1
cdr3_aa: CASSAGGEQFF
cdr3_nt: TGCGCCAGCAGCGCCGGGGGTGAGCAGTTCTTC

d_call: TRBD1
j_call: TRBJ1-4
clone_size: -
v_call: TRBV6-1
cdr3_aa: CASRDRGFGEKLFF
cdr3_nt: TGTGCCAGCAGGGACAGGGGGTTTGGTGAAAAACTGTTTTTT

d_call: -
j_call: TRBJ1-4
clone_size: -
v_call: TRBV30
cdr3_aa: CAWSEDATGKLFF
cdr3_nt: TGTGCCTGGAGTGAAGACGCGACGGGGAAACTGTTTTTT

d_call: -
j_call: TRBJ2-5
clone_size: -
v_call: TRBV5-4
cdr3_aa: CASSLNRRLGQETQYF
cdr3_nt: TGTGCCAGCAGCTTGAACAGACGACTAGGGCAAGAGACCCAGTACTTC

d_call: -
j_call: TRBJ1-4
clone_size: -
v_call: TRBV6-1
cdr3_aa: CASGGEGGREKLFF
cdr3_nt: TGTGCCAGCGGGGGAGAGGGGGGGCGGGAAAAACTGTTTTTT

d_call: -
j_call: TRBJ1-5
clone_size: -
v_call: TRBV2
cdr3_aa: CASRKNLGGDQPQHF
cdr3_nt: TGTGCCAGCCGGAAAAACTTGGGAGGGGATCAGCCCCAGCATTTT

d_call: -
j_call: TRBJ2-2
clone_size: few
v_call: TRBV4-3
cdr3_aa: CASSLKTAWGVTGELFF
cdr3_nt: TGCGCCAGCAGCCTTAAGACCGCCTGGGGTGTGACCGGGGAGCTGTTCTTT

d_call: -
j_call: TRBJ2-5
clone_size: -
v_call: TRBV5-1
cdr3_aa: CASSLDPSPGETQYF
cdr3_nt: TGCGCCAGCAGCTTGGATCCTAGCCCCGGGGAGACCCAGTACTTC

d_call: TRBD2
j_call: TRBJ2-7
clone_size: -
v_call: TRBV10-1
cdr3_aa: CASSPLGEAGVYEQYF
cdr3_nt: TGCGCCAGCAGTCCACTCGGGGAGGCGGGGGTCTACGAGCAGTACTTC